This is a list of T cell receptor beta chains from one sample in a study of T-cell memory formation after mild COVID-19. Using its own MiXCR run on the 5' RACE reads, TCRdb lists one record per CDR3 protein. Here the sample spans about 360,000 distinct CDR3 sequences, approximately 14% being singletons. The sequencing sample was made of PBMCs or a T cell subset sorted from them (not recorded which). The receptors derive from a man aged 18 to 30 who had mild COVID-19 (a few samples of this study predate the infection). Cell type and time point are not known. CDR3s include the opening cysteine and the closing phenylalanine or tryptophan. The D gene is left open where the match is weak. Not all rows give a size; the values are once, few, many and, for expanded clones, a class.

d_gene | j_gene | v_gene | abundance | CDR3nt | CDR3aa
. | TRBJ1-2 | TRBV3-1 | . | TGTGCCAGCAGCCCGAGGGGGGCCTACTATGGCTACACCTTC | CASSPRGAYYGYTF
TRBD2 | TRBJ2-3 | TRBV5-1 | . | TGCGCCAGCTCGCGGGGGGATCGAGATACGCAGTATTTT | CASSRGDRDTQYF
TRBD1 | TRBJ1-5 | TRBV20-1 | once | TGCAGTGCTCCACAGGGGAACAGACACCAGCATTTT | CSAPQGNRHQHF
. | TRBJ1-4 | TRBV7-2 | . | TGTGCCAGCAGCACCTACAGGGATGAAAAACTGTTTTTT | CASSTYRDEKLFF
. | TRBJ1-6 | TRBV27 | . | TGTGCCAGCAGTTCCATGGCCTCCTATAATTCACCCCTCCACTTT | CASSSMASYNSPLHF
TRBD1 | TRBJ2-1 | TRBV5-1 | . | TGCGCCAGCAGAGCGGGACAGGGTAACAATGAGCAGTTCTTC | CASRAGQGNNEQFF
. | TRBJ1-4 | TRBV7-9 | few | TGTGCCAGCAGCCCGGGACACCTCTCGGCTAATGAAAAACTGTTTTTT | CASSPGHLSANEKLFF
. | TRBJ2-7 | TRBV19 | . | TGTGCCAGTAGTCTAAACCTGGGCCTGTACGAGCAGTACTTC | CASSLNLGLYEQYF
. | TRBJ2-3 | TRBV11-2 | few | TGTGCCAGCAGCCAGAGTGGGGATACGCAGTATTTT | CASSQSGDTQYF
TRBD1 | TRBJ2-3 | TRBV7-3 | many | TGTGCCAGCAGCCGTACAGGGGGTTACACAGATACGCAGTATTTT | CASSRTGGYTDTQYF
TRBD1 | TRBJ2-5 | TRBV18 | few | TGTGCCAGCTCACCAGTGGACAGGGGGTTCCGGGAGACCCAGTACTTC | CASSPVDRGFRETQYF
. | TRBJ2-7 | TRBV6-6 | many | TGTGCCAGCAGTCCTGGAGGGGGCTCCTACGAGCAGTACTTC | CASSPGGGSYEQYF
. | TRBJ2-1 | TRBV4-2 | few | TGTGCCAGCAGCCAAGATCTTGGGCAGGTCACCTACAATGAGCAGTTCTTC | CASSQDLGQVTYNEQFF
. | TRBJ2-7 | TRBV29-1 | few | TGCAGCGTCGGGGCCAGCTCCTACGAGCAGTACTTC | CSVGASSYEQYF
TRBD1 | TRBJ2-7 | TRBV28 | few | TGTGCCAGCAGCTCCCCACGGGACAGGGGACCAACCTACGAGCAGTACTTC | CASSSPRDRGPTYEQYF
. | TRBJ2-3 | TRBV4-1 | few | TGCGCCAGCAGCCAACCCCCGCAGTCCCCTTCCAAAGATACGCAGTATTTT | CASSQPPQSPSKDTQYF
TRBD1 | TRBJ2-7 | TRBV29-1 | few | TGCAGCGTTGCTCGGGACAGGGTTGTCCACGAGCAGTACTTC | CSVARDRVVHEQYF
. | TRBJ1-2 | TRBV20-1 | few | TGCAGTGCTAGGGAGGGGAAGAATGGCTACACCTTC | CSAREGKNGYTF
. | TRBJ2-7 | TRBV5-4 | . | TGTGCCAGCAGCCACTCACAGGGAAACGGCGAGCAGTACTTC | CASSHSQGNGEQYF
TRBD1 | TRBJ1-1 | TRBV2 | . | TGTGCCAGCAGTTCGTACGGACAGGGGGCGACCCCGAACACTGAAGCTTTCTTT | CASSSYGQGATPNTEAFF
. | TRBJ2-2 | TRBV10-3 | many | TGTGCCATCAGTGAAGGGGCTGGCACGAACACCGGGGAGCTGTTTTTT | CAISEGAGTNTGELFF
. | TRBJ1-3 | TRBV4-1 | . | TGCGCCAGCAGCCTTCTTTTGCGGACGGGAAACACCATATATTTT | CASSLLLRTGNTIYF
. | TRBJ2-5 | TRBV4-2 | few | TGTGCCAGCAGCCACAGGGGCGGACAGACAGAGACCCAGTACTTC | CASSHRGGQTETQYF
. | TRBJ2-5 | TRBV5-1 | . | TGCGCCAGCAGCGTGGACACCGAAGAGACCCAGTACTTC | CASSVDTEETQYF
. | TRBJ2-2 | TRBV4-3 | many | TGCGCCAGCAGCCAAGACCAGGGGTACACCGGGGAGCTGTTTTTT | CASSQDQGYTGELFF
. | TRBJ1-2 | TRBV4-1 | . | TGCGCCAGCAGCCAAGACAGGGAATACTATGGCTACACCTTC | CASSQDREYYGYTF
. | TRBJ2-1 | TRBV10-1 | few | TGCGCCAGCCCCTGTACAGGGGCGGGGTACAATGAGCAGTTCTTC | CASPCTGAGYNEQFF
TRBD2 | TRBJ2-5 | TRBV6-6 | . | TGTGCCAGCAGTTACCCCCAGACTAGCGGGGGGACCCAGTACTTC | CASSYPQTSGGTQYF
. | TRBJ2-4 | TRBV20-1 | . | TGCAGTGCTAGCGACCCGACATGGGCGAAAAACATTCAGTACTTC | CSASDPTWAKNIQYF
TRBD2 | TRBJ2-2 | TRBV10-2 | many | TGCGCCCTGGGGGGGGACGAAAACACCGGGGAGCTGTTTTTT | CALGGDENTGELFF
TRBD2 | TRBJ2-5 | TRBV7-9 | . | TGTGCCAGCAGCGCAGCGGGGGGAACTGACGGGGAGACCCAGTACTTC | CASSAAGGTDGETQYF
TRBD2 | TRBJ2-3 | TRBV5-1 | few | TGCGCCAGCACGGGACTAGCGGGGCCCGATACGCAGTATTTT | CASTGLAGPDTQYF
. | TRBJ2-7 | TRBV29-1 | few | TGCAGCGTTGTTTGGCGGGGTAGGGGCTACGAGCAGTACTTC | CSVVWRGRGYEQYF
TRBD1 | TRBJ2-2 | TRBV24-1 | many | TGTGCCACAGGGGGCGTGAACACCGGGGAGCTGTTTTTT | CATGGVNTGELFF
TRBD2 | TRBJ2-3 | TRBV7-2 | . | TGTGCCACCCAAACGGGGGGGTATTGGACAGATACGCAGTATTTT | CATQTGGYWTDTQYF
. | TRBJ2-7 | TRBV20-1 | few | TGCAGTGCTAGAGGGGCCGAGCAGTACTTC | CSARGAEQYF
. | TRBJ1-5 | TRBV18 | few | TGTGCCAGCTCACTCGGCGGCGGCTGGGGCAATCAGCCCCAGCATTTT | CASSLGGGWGNQPQHF
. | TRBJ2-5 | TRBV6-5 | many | TGTGCCAGCAGTTACTCGAGAGGTAGCGAGACCCAGTACTTC | CASSYSRGSETQYF
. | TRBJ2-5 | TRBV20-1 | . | TGCAGTGCTAGAGGGGAAGGATTTCTTGAGACCCAGTACTTC | CSARGEGFLETQYF
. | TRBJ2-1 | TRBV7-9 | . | TGTGCCAGCAGCCGTTCCCTTGGACCCCCACGGGGATCTTACAATGAGCAGTTCTTC | CASSRSLGPPRGSYNEQFF
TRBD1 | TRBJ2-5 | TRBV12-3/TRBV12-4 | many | TGTGCCAGCAGTCTCACAGAACAGGGGCCAGAGACCCAGTACTTC | CASSLTEQGPETQYF
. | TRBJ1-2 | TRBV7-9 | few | TGTGCCAGCAGCCCCATGGGGTATGGCTACACCTTC | CASSPMGYGYTF
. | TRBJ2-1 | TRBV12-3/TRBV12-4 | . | TGTGCCAGCATGTCGGGGCAGGACATAACCTACAATGAGCAGTTCTTC | CASMSGQDITYNEQFF
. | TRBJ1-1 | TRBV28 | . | TGTGCCAGCAGTATGGGAATGAACACTGAAGCTTTCTTT | CASSMGMNTEAFF
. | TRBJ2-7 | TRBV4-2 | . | TGTGCCAGCAGCCAAGATCGGGAACATGGGACCATTCAGGGCGAGCAGTACTTC | CASSQDREHGTIQGEQYF
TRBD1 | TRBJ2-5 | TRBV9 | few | TGTGCCAGCAGCTTCACTCACACAGGGGCTGGTGAGACCCAGTACTTC | CASSFTHTGAGETQYF